This section outlines one TCR beta chain sequence together with its context. Its antigen remains unidentified. It has no much larger one-base neighbor in the sample; base qualities were not kept. The library was obtained by the immunoSEQ multiplex PCR assay. The multiplex PCR relied on a mix of 60 forward primers for TCR Vbeta segments and 13 reverse primers for TCR Jbeta segments. The CDR3 region of rearranged TCR beta genes was amplified from genomic DNA with a multiplex PCR assay. The amplified TCR beta libraries were sequenced on the Illumina HiSeq System as 87-base-pair reads. Per the original workflow: A later analysis tallied 75 million to 95 million unique TCR beta chains across the 666 repertoires, and approximately 12 million of those chains were shared by two or more donors. Raw reads were error-corrected and collapsed into unique sequences with a nearest-neighbor algorithm that merged closely related sequences to remove PCR and sequencing errors. V, D and J gene segments were assigned by aligning CDR3 sequences to IMGT reference sequences. Each retained sequence needed at least a six-nucleotide match to both a V gene segment and a J gene segment. Rearrangements were classified as productive when the CDR3 lacked stop codons and remained in frame with V and J, and all other rearrangements were classified as non-productive. CDR3 was defined by IMGT convention, running from the second conserved V-encoded cysteine to the conserved J-encoded phenylalanine. The earlier analysis of around 640 of the donors excluded sequences that lacked an unambiguous match to a single V gene segment. In an earlier analysis of several hundred of the donors, a V segment was called functional when productive rearrangements were above 56.7%, and segregating when the standard deviation between donors exceeded 5%. A statistical classification framework was developed to diagnose cytomegalovirus status using the catalog of TCR beta chain sequences. V and J gene assignment, in a later analysis, came from comparing TCR nucleotide sequences with IMGT/GENE-DB human TR gene sequences. Using the TCRdist pipeline, a later analysis assigned CDR3 sequences along with most-parsimonious VDJ recombination scenarios. In a later analysis, each TCR beta chain was defined by its CDR3 amino acid sequence together with its V-gene family, and reads without a unique V-gene family were excluded. A later analysis removed nearly 600 highly shared, low-generation-probability nucleotide sequences to deal with suspected cross-contamination and a sequencing artifact. In a later analysis, a clonal expansion index for each public chain was calculated from normalized within-repertoire ranks of inferred template counts. A later analysis computed generation probabilities with a VDJ recombination model fitted to out-of-frame rearrangements, and checked the results against IGoR. A later analysis scored TCR-TCR, TCR-HLA and TCR-CMV co-occurrence with hypergeometric tests, applying a repertoire-size bias correction to TCR pairs. False discovery rates were estimated in a later analysis by permuting HLA or CMV assignments 20 times. In a later analysis, co-occurring TCRs were grouped using DBSCAN, with TCRdist sequence similarity added in when clustering inside HLA-allele-positive subsets. Co-occurrence clustering excluded repertoires with fewer than 30,000 or more than 120,000 public chains, plus five with anomalous nucleotide sharing. The table comes from immuneACCESS by way of TCRdb, which keeps in-frame sequences with V and J called. Part of the clones is missing from these tables; in studies checked, under half for an unresolved V gene and the rest for unknown reasons. V, J and clone size reflect that table, while D and trimming were determined from the DNA. The sample table records around 120,000 clones; 70% to 80% of these occur just once. The top ten hold under 3% of the sample.

This sample stems from a study of cytomegalovirus exposure and HLA in healthy donors listed by TCRdb under 2017. In terms of the full investigation: In an earlier analysis of about 560 of the donors, roughly 300 Gb of sequence data and 90 million to 120 million unique TCR beta sequences from some 170 million T cells were reported. An early release that covered approximately 600 HLA-typed donors contained approximately 320 gigabases of sequencing data and tens of millions of unique TCR sequences. Among the approximately 420 genotyped donors, under 90% belonged to the genetic ancestry cluster associated with self-reported Caucasian donors. The study aimed to test whether signatures of past pathogen exposure could be identified by cataloging public T cell receptors. The study profiled the T cell repertoires of approximately 700 subjects by immunosequencing and related them to cytomegalovirus serostatus. Along with the approximately 700-subject first cohort, a separate validation cohort of over a hundred different subjects was used. The study combined high-throughput TCR immunosequencing, statistical association of individual TCRs with disease status, and machine learning to predict cytomegalovirus infection status. To study patterns of TCR occurrence, a later analysis re-analyzed previously published TCR beta repertoires from 650 to 750 donors and added high-resolution HLA genotyping. In the later analysis, no new phenotypic data were used to find candidate immune exposures; instead, reliance was placed on TCR beta sequences and their occurrence across donors. To decide whether each TCR beta V gene segment behaved as functional or pseudogenic, an earlier analysis of fewer than 750 of the donors relied on high-throughput TCR beta sequencing. Donor age, sex, ethnicity and CMV serostatus were collected together with the repertoire data. A later genetic analysis used genome-wide SNP genotypes for about 65% of the 666 donors, treating that subset as a discovery cohort. Every discovery cohort repertoire had been produced on one sequencing platform. HLA typing included class I and class II loci at four-digit resolution. The number of donors typed differed by locus, with roughly 620-640 for A, B, C, DRB1 and DQB1, roughly 520 for DQA1, under 610 for DPA1, and 450 to 480 for DPB1. Roughly 5 DR-DQ haplotypes were handled as single units for association and clustering because linkage in the cohort was strong. On average, about 200,000 unique TCR beta nucleotide sequences were sequenced per donor among a few hundred genotyped donors of the cohort, with roughly 18% of those sequences being non-productive.

The study at large found these results: The study listed over 150 TCR beta chains as associated with cytomegalovirus. In a later genetic analysis, a missense DCLRE1C variant was associated with V-gene and J-gene trimming of TCR beta chains, and the association was replicated in an independent cohort. In a later analysis, the rate of TCR association differed among HLA loci, with DRB1 alleles having the most associated TCRs and HLA-C alleles having the fewest. Compared with equally common non-associated chains, HLA-associated TCR beta chains in a later analysis were more clonally expanded and had lower generation probabilities. Presence/absence analyses assumed roughly uniform sequencing depth across donors, an assumption that may not hold. The classifier was reported to diagnose cytomegalovirus status with high specificity and sensitivity in both the original and validation cohorts. In an earlier analysis of more than 500 of the donors, most TCR beta V segments appeared in productive rearrangements about 87% or about 30% of the time, broadly matching IMGT annotations. According to a later analysis, parvovirus B19, influenza, CMV and Epstein-Barr virus appeared linked to several top co-occurrence clusters. A further reported finding was that TCR beta sequences accurately predicted the HLA-A and HLA-B alleles for most subjects in the first cohort. Assigning TCR associations to individual alleles was difficult when HLA alleles, especially DR and DQ, strongly co-occurred. CMV serostatus was the only immune exposure information available for the cohort. The earlier analysis of 587 of the donors excluded roughly 16 rarely observed V segments, including chromosome 9 orphons, because counts were too low. At a false discovery rate of 0.05, a later analysis linked 16,951 TCR beta sequences to specific HLA alleles. This cohort had only TCR beta chains sequenced, and the lack of alpha or paired-chain data limited which features could be detected. A later analysis found that most CMV-associated TCR beta chains appeared HLA-restricted, with HLA associations seemingly driven largely by CMV exposure. Because some donors lacked HLA typing at each locus, the association tests relied only on the typed subset. In vitro tests confirmed that a few of the cytomegalovirus-associated TCR beta chains recognize cytomegalovirus antigens. Most TCR sequences were seen in very few donors, while some public TCRs were found in many individuals. In a later genetic analysis, fewer N-insertions in productive TCRs were reported among donors in an Asian-associated ancestry cluster than the approximately 710-donor mean. Correlated functional status among segregating V segments might reflect linkage disequilibrium, but an unknown experimental factor could not be ruled out. It was suggested by the authors that the approach could potentially be generalized to other disease states and immunological phenotypes. The sequencing pipeline was judged likely to have produced a cluster of highly shared sequence variants as a technical artifact.

The cohort consisted of 666 healthy bone marrow donors. All cohort members were sampled while nominally healthy, although unrecorded immune exposures were likely present. The donor tested CMV seropositive, placing the donor among the roughly 270 seropositive members of the cohort. A peripheral blood sample was provided by each donor, and peripheral blood mononuclear cells were used for TCR beta sequencing. The Qiagen DNeasy Blood Extraction Kit was used to extract genomic DNA from the blood cell samples. Sequences were obtained from PBMCs. The TCR sequence derives from a woman between 55 and 75 years old in good health and CMV-seropositive.

The CDR3 protein sequence reads: CASLSRLAGEYEQYF. Here is the DNA: TGTGCCAGCCTCAGCCGGCTAGCGGGGGAGTACGAGCAGTACTTC. The V gene is TRBV6-5 and the J gene is TRBJ2-5; the junction holds 10 bases that match TRBD2. Near its end, the DNA agrees better with TRBJ2-7, so the J call may be wrong. CDR1 and CDR2 were assigned from the germline V gene as MNHEY and SVGAGI. Measured from the cysteine to the phenylalanine, the CDR3 is 15 residues long. The CDR3 DNA has 45 bases and is translated from base 1.